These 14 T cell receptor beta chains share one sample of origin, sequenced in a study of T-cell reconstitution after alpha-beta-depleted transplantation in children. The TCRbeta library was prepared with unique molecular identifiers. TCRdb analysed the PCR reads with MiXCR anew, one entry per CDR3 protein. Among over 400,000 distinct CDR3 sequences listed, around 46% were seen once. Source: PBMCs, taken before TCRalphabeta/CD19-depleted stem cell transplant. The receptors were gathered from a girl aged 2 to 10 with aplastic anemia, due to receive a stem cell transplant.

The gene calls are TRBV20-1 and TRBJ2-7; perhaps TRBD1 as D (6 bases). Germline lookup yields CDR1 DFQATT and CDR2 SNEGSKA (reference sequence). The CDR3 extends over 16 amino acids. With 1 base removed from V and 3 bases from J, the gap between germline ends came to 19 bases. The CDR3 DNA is TGCAGTGCTAGAGTTGAGGGGGAACGGGACCTCTACGAGCAGTACTTC. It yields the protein CSARVEGERDLYEQYF.

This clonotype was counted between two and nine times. The CDR3 sequence is CASSSMTSRADTQYF. CDR3 sequence (DNA): TGCGCCAGCAGCTCGATGACTAGCAGGGCAGATACGCAGTATTTT. The chain recombines TRBV5-1 with TRBJ2-3; 7 nucleotides match TRBD2. The V segment lost 3 bases and the J segment 4 bases; nucleotides outside the gene matches: 8. The CDR3 is 15 residues long. The germline V gene has CDR1 SGHRS and CDR2 YFSETQ.

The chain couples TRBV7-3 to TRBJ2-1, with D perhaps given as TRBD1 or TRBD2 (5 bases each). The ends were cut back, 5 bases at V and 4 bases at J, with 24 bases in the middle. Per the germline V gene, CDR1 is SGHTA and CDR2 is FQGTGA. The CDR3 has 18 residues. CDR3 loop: CASSEGPRRDLAYNEQFF. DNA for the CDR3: TGTGCCAGCAGCGAGGGTCCTCGACGGGACCTAGCATACAATGAGCAGTTCTTC. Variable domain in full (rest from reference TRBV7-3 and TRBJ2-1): GAGVSQTPSNKVTEKGKYVELRCDPISGHTALYWYRQSLGQGPEFLIYFQGTGAADDSGLPNDRFFAVRPEGSVSTLKIQRTERGDSAVYLCASSEGPRRDLAYNEQFFGPGTRLTVL.

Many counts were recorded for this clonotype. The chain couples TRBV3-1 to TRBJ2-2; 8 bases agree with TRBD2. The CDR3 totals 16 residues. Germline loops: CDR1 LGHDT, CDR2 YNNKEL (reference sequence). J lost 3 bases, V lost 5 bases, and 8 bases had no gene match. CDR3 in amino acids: CASSTEGREDTGELFF. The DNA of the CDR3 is TGTGCCAGCAGCACCGAAGGGCGGGAGGACACCGGGGAGCTGTTTTTT.

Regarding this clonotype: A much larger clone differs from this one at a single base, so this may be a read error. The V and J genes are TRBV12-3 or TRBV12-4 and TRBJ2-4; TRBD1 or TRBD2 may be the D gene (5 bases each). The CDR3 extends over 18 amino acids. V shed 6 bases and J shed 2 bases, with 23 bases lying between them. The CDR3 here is CASSPNGARGNPKNIQYF. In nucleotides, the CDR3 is TGTGCCAGCAGCCCAAATGGGGCTAGAGGGAATCCCAAAAACATTCAGTACTTC.

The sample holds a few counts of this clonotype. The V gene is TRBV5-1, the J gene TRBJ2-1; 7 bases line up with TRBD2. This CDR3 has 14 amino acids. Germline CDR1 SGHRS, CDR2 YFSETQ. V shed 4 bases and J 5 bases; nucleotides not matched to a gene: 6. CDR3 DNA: TGCGCCAGCAGCCCGAGCGGGGCCCACAATGAGCAGTTCTTC. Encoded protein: CASSPSGAHNEQFF.

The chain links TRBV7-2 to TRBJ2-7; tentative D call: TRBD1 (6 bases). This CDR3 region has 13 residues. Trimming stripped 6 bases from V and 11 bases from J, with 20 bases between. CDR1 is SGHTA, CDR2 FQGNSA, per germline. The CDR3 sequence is CASSRGPTGKKYF. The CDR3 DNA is TGTGCCAGCAGTAGGGGTCCTACAGGGAAAAAGTACTTC.

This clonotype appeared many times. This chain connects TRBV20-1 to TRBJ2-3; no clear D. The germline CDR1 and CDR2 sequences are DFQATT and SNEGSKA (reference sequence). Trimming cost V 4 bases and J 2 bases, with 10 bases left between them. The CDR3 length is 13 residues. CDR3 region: CSATRTVTDTQYF. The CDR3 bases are TGCAGTGCTACCCGAACAGTCACAGATACGCAGTATTTT.

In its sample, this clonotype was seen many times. CDR3 amino acids: CSARDGGSHQETQYF. The CDR3 DNA reads as TGCAGTGCTAGAGACGGAGGCAGCCACCAAGAGACCCAGTACTTC. The chain couples TRBV20-1 to TRBJ2-5; the D gene is possibly TRBD2 (5 bases). Trimming removed 0 bases from V and 0 bases from J, with 11 bases in between. The CDR3 extends over 15 amino acids. The germline CDR1 and CDR2 sequences are DFQATT and SNEGSKA (reference sequence).

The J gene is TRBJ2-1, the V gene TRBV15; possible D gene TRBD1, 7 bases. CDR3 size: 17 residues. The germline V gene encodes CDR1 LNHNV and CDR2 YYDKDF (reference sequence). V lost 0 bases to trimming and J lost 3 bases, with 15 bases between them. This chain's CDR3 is CATSRDRETGIYNEQFF. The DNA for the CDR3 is TGTGCCACCAGCAGAGATCGGGAGACAGGGATCTACAATGAGCAGTTCTTC.

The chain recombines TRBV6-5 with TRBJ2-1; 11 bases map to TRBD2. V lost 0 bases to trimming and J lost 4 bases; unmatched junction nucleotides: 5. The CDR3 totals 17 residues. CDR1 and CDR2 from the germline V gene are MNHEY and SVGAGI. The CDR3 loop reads CASSYSETSGIYNEQFF. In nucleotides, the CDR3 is TGTGCCAGCAGTTACTCGGAGACTAGCGGGATATACAATGAGCAGTTCTTC.

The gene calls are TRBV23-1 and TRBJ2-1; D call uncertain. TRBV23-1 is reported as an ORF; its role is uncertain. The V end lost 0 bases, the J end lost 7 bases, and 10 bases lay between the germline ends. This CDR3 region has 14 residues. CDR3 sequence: CASSQSDATNEQFF. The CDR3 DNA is TGCGCCAGCAGTCAATCGGACGCCACTAATGAGCAGTTCTTC.

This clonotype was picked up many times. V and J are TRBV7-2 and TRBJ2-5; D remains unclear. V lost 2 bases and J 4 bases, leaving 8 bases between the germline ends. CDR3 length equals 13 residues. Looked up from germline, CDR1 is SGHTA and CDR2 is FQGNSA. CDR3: CASSLTRLETQYF. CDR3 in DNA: TGTGCCAGCAGCTTAACCAGGCTAGAGACCCAGTACTTC.

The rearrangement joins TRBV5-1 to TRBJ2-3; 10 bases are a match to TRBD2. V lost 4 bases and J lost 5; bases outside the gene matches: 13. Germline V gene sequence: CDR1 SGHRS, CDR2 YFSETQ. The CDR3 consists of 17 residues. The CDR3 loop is CASSAEPAGGPGDTQYF. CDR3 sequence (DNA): TGCGCCAGCAGCGCCGAACCAGCGGGAGGGCCCGGAGATACGCAGTATTTT.